The clone carrying this T cell receptor (beta chain) was seen at least ten times. Its antigen is undetermined. The data were obtained in a study of identical twins. The study, taken as a whole, reports: Analyses of zero insertions could be partly confounded by invariant MAIT and iNKT cells.

V lost 6 bases and J lost 1; bases outside the gene matches: 10. The CDR3 loop spans 16 amino acids. CDR1 is MGHDK, CDR2 SYGVNS, per germline. TCRdb passed the 5' RACE reads through MiXCR, listing each CDR3 protein once. The table shows 450,000 or so distinct CDR3 sequences, with 14% occurring only once. Another study also made use of these data, one on yellow fever vaccine responses in identical twins.

The source is a woman under 30 in good health. V and J are TRBV25-1 and TRBJ2-3, with 7 bases matching TRBD2. Sequencing input: CD4+ T cells sorted from blood. CDR3 sequence reads: CASSPPGLGGTDTQYF. In DNA, the CDR3 is TGTGCCAGCAGCCCACCAGGACTAGGGGGCACAGATACGCAGTATTTT.